Below are 18 T cell receptor beta chains sequenced from a single sample in a study of T cell repertoires in ileal Crohn's disease. Here immunoSEQ multiplex PCR was the method, and the copy in TCRdb shows in-frame clones only, minus some. The sample holds nearly 7,500 clones, around 70% seen once. Time point reported: neoterminal ileum biopsy at postoperative endoscopy, about 6 months after surgery. Sequencing was performed on ileal tissue. The source of these receptors is an adult with Crohn's disease.

The chain employs TRBV5-1 and TRBJ2-5; possibly TRBD1 for D (6 bases). Trimming stripped 1 base from V and 5 bases from J, with 18 bases between. The CDR3 runs 16 residues. Germline loops: CDR1 SGHRS, CDR2 YFSETQ. The CDR3 protein is CASSLTGTNLRETQYF. CDR3 nucleotide sequence: TGCGCCAGCAGCTTGACAGGGACGAATCTGCGGGAGACCCAGTACTTC. Drawing the rest from reference TRBV5-1 and TRBJ2-5, the complete variable domain is KAGVTQTPRYLIKTRGQQVTLSCSPISGHRSVSWYQQTPGQGLQFLFEYFSETQRNKGNFPGRFSGRQFSNSRSEMNVSTLELGDSALYLCASSLTGTNLRETQYFGPGTRLLVL.

This chain connects TRBV5-5 to TRBJ1-1, with D possibly TRBD1 on 5 matching bases. Germline V lookup: CDR1 SGHKS, CDR2 YYEKEE (reference sequence). CDR3 length equals 12 residues. V was shortened by 3 bases and J by 10 bases, with 13 bases between the two germline ends. CDR3 nucleotides: TGTGCCAGCAGCTCCCAGACAGTACGAGCTTTCTTT. Translated, it gives CASSSQTVRAFF.

This sequence joins TRBV5-1 and TRBJ2-7; maybe TRBD2 (6 bases). V dropped 4 bases and J dropped 6 bases, with 20 bases sitting between them. Per germline, CDR1 SGHRS and CDR2 YFSETQ. This CDR3 has 15 residues. The CDR3 here is CASSPNPGLLGEQYF. DNA for the CDR3: TGCGCCAGCAGCCCTAACCCGGGACTCCTGGGCGAGCAGTACTTC.

This sequence joins TRBV30 and TRBJ1-6; 10 bases map to TRBD1. With V trimmed by 4 bases and J by 9 bases, 12 bases remained unmatched. The CDR3 totals 16 residues. The V gene's germline CDR1 is GTSNPN and CDR2 SVGIG (reference sequence). The CDR3 bases are TGTGCCTGGACCTCTTCGCGACAGGGGGCGAGTTCACCCCTCCACTTT. Its protein is CAWTSSRQGASSPLHF.

The chain has TRBV7-9 and TRBJ1-1, with TRBD1 identical over 9 bases. The germline V gene encodes CDR1 SEHNR and CDR2 FQNEAQ (reference sequence). This CDR3 is built from 14 residues. Unmatched junction bases numbered 4, after V lost 4 bases and J lost 4 bases. DNA of the CDR3: TGTGCCAGCAGCTCCACGGACAGGGGCACTGAAGCTTTCTTT. It codes for CASSSTDRGTEAFF. The whole variable domain, filled in from reference TRBV7-9 and TRBJ1-1, reads DTGVSQNPRHKITKRGQNVTFRCDPISEHNRLYWYRQTLGQGPEFLTYFQNEAQLEKSRLLSDRFSAERPKGSFSTLEIQRTEQGDSAMYLCASSSTDRGTEAFFGQGTRLTVV.

This rearrangement joins TRBV4-1 to TRBJ2-7; 9 bases align to TRBD1. This CDR3 has 14 amino acids. V was clipped by 0 bases and J by 8 bases; unmatched bases: 5. Germline V gives CDR1 MGHRA, CDR2 YSYEKL. CDR3 nucleotides: TGCGCCAGCAGCCAAGAGGACGGACAGGGGAAGCAGTACTTC. Residues: CASSQEDGQGKQYF.

V gene TRBV7-9 combines with J gene TRBJ1-1; 12 nucleotides align to TRBD1. V trimming: 1 base; J trimming: 0 bases; junction bases outside the gene matches: 6. The CDR3 consists of 18 residues. Germline CDR1 is SEHNR and CDR2 is FQNEAQ (reference sequence). The chain's CDR3 is CASSLGGTGGVMNTEAFF. The CDR3 bases are TGTGCCAGCAGCTTAGGGGGGACAGGGGGCGTCATGAACACTGAAGCTTTCTTT. The whole variable domain, filled in from reference TRBV7-9 and TRBJ1-1, reads DTGVSQNPRHKITKRGQNVTFRCDPISEHNRLYWYRQTLGQGPEFLTYFQNEAQLEKSRLLSDRFSAERPKGSFSTLEIQRTEQGDSAMYLCASSLGGTGGVMNTEAFFGQGTRLTVV.

The CDR3 sequence is CASSLAPYSNQPQHF. The CDR3 DNA sequence: TGTGCCAGCAGCTTGGCTCCGTATAGCAATCAGCCCCAGCATTTT. The gene calls are TRBV5-5 and TRBJ1-5; unclear D gene. Trimming removed 0 bases from V and 0 bases from J, with 7 bases in between. Germline V gene lookup returns CDR1 SGHKS and CDR2 YYEKEE (reference sequence). The CDR3 extends over 15 amino acids.

The chain employs TRBV2 and TRBJ1-5; D is uncertain. Germline V gene data show CDR1 as SNHLY and CDR2 as FYNNEI. The length of the CDR3 is 13 residues. Trimming left V 3 bases short and J 0 bases short, with 3 bases between. CDR3 nucleotides: TGTGCCAGCAGTGACAGTAGCAATCAGCCCCAGCATTTT. Translating it yields CASSDSSNQPQHF.

The rearrangement links TRBV10-3 to TRBJ2-3; TRBD2 aligns across 8 bases. V was pared by 10 bases and J by 4 bases, with 10 bases of the junction left unmatched. Germline V CDR1 and CDR2: ENHRY, SYGVKD. The CDR3 is 14 amino acids. The CDR3 spells CATLGSGGADTQYF. CDR3 nucleotides: TGTGCCACCCTGGGGAGCGGGGGCGCAGATACGCAGTATTTT.

V gene TRBV5-1 combines with J gene TRBJ2-1; TRBD2 aligns across 10 bases. The ends lost 2 bases at V and 6 bases at J; junction bases unmatched: 11. The V gene's germline CDR1 is SGHRS and CDR2 YFSETQ. This CDR3 comprises 17 residues. CDR3: CASSFGRVGLAVNEQFF. The CDR3, as DNA: TGCGCCAGCAGCTTTGGCAGGGTTGGACTAGCGGTCAATGAGCAGTTCTTC.

The chain links TRBV11-3 to TRBJ2-7; weak D call: TRBD2 (5 bases). Germline CDR1 reads SGHNT; CDR2 reads YENEEA. The ends were cut back, 5 bases at V and 4 bases at J, with 12 bases in the middle. This CDR3 is built from 13 residues. The CDR3 coding sequence is TGTGCCAGCAGCAGGCTGCGGACTTACGAGCAGTACTTC. Translating gives CASSRLRTYEQYF. Variable domain in full (rest from reference TRBV11-3 and TRBJ2-7): EAGVVQSPRYKIIEKKQPVAFWCNPISGHNTLYWYLQNLGQGPELLIRYENEEAVDDSQLPKDRFSAERLKGVDSTLKIQPAELGDSAVYLCASSRLRTYEQYFGPGTRLTVT.

The chain combines TRBV5-5 with TRBJ2-7, with D perhaps TRBD1 (6 bases). The CDR3 sequence is 15 residues long. Germline V gene data show CDR1 as SGHKS and CDR2 as YYEKEE (reference sequence). Trimming stripped 1 base from V and 3 bases from J, with 14 bases between. The CDR3 bases are TGTGCCAGCAGCTTGAGAGGACAGTCCTACTACGAGCAGTACTTC. Its protein is CASSLRGQSYYEQYF.

The V and J genes are TRBV4-3 and TRBJ1-2; a possible D gene is TRBD1 (5 bases). Deletions cut 5 bases from V and 4 bases from J, with 17 bases between. The CDR3 extends over 15 amino acids. Germline V gene lookup returns CDR1 LGHNA and CDR2 YSLEER. The CDR3 nucleotides read TGCGCCAGCAGCATTGGACGGATACAGGCCTATGGCTACACCTTC. It encodes CASSIGRIQAYGYTF.

This chain links TRBV5-1 with TRBJ2-3; a weak D match, TRBD1 (6 bases). V was trimmed by 0 bases and J by 3 bases, leaving 11 bases between them. Germline V CDR1 and CDR2: SGHRS, YFSETQ. The CDR3 consists of 15 residues. CDR3 amino acids: CASSLGPDRTDTQYF. The CDR3 DNA is TGCGCCAGCAGCTTGGGGCCCGACAGGACAGATACGCAGTATTTT.

This chain links TRBV7-9 with TRBJ2-3, with D uncertain. The CDR3 is made up of 10 amino acids. V was shortened by 10 bases and J by 7 bases, with 9 bases between the two germline ends. The germline CDR1 and CDR2 sequences are SEHNR and FQNEAQ (reference sequence). The CDR3 region has the DNA TGTGCCACCTCCCGGTATACGCAGTATTTT. Translation: CATSRYTQYF.

The V gene is TRBV2, the J gene TRBJ2-2; 8 nucleotides align to TRBD2. The germline CDR1 and CDR2 sequences are SNHLY and FYNNEI. The CDR3 runs to 16 residues. The trim removed 4 bases at V and 3 bases at J, leaving 7 bases unmatched. The CDR3 coding sequence is TGTGCCAGCAGTGTGGGCGGGGGGACCTACACCGGGGAGCTGTTTTTT. Its protein is CASSVGGGTYTGELFF.

The chain combines TRBV19 with TRBJ1-5; 7 nucleotides match TRBD1. The CDR3 is 15 residues long. V lost 0 bases and J lost 11; bases outside the gene matches: 10. The V gene's germline CDR1 is LNHDA and CDR2 SQIVND (reference sequence). In DNA, the CDR3 is TGTGCCAGTAGTATAGAGAGGAGTCAGGGGACAGCCCAGCATTTT. It specifies CASSIERSQGTAQHF.